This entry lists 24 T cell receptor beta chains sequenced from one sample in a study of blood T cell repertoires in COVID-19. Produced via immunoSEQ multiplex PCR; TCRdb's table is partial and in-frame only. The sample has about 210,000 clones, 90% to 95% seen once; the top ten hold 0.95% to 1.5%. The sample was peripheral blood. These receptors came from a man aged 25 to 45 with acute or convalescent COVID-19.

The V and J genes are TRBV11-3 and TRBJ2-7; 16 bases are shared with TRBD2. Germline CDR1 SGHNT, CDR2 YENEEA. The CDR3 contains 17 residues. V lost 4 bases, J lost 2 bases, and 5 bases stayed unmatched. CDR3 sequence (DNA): TGTGCCAGCAGCTCGAGGGGGACTAGCGGGAGGGCCTACGAGCAGTACTTC. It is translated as CASSSRGTSGRAYEQYF.

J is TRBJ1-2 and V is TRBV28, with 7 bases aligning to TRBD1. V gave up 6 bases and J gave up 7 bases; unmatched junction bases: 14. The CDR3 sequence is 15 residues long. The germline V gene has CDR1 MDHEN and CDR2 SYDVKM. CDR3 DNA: TGTGCCAGCAGCTCGAACAGGGGCCCCCGGGTTGGCTACACCTTC. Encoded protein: CASSSNRGPRVGYTF.

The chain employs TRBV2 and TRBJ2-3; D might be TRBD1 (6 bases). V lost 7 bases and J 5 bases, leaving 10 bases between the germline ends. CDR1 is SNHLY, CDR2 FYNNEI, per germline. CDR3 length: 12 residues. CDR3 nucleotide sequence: TGTGCCAGCATTACAGGGAGAGATACGCAGTATTTT. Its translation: CASITGRDTQYF.

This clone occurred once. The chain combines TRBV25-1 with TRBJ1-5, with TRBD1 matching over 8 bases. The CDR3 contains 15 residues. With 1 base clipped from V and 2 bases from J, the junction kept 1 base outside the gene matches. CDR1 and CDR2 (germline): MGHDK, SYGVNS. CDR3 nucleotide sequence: TGTGCCAGCAGTGAATGGGGACAGGGCAATCAGCCCCAGCATTTT. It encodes CASSEWGQGNQPQHF. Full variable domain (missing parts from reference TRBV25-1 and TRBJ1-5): EADIYQTPRYLVIGTGKKITLECSQTMGHDKMYWYQQDPGMELHLIHYSYGVNSTEKGDLSSESTVSRIRTEHFPLTLESARPSHTSQYLCASSEWGQGNQPQHFGDGTRLSIL.

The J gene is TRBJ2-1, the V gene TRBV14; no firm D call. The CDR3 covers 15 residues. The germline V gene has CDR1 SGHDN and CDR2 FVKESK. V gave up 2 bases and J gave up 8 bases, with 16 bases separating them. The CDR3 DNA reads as TGTGCCAGCAGCCAATGGCCAGTTCTCATCGATGAGCAGTTCTTC. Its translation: CASSQWPVLIDEQFF. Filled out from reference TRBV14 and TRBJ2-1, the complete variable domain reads EAGVTQFPSHSVIEKGQTVTLRCDPISGHDNLYWYRRVMGKEIKFLLHFVKESKQDESGMPNNRFLAERTGGTYSTLKVQPAELEDSGVYFCASSQWPVLIDEQFFGPGTRLTVL.

The CDR3: CASSYYRGTYEQYF. As DNA, the CDR3 is TGTGCCAGCAGTTATTATCGGGGGACTTACGAGCAGTACTTC. The chain couples TRBV6-6 to TRBJ2-7; maybe TRBD2 (6 bases). V was pared by 3 bases and J by 4 bases, with 13 bases between. The CDR3 consists of 14 residues. Germline V CDR1 and CDR2: MNHNY, SVGAGI (reference sequence).

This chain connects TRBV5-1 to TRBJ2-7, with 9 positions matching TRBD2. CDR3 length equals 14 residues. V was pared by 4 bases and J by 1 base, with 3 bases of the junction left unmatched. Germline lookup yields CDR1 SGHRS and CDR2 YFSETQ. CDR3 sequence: CASSETSGSYEQYF. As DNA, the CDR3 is TGCGCCAGCAGCGAAACTAGCGGGTCCTACGAGCAGTACTTC.

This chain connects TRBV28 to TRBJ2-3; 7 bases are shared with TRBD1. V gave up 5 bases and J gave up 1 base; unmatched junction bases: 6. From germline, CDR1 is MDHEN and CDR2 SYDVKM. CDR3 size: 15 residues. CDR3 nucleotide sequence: TGTGCCAGCAGTGGGGGCGGACAGGGCACAGATACGCAGTATTTT. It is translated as CASSGGGQGTDTQYF.

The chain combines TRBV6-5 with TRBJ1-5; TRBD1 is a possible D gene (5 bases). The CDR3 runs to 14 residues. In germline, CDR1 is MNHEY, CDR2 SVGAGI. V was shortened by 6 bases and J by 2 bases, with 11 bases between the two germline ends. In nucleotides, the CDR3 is TGTGCCAGCAGGGGAGGGGCGGGCAATCAGCCCCAGCATTTT. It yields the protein CASRGGAGNQPQHF.

The CDR3, as DNA: TGTGCCAGCAGCTTATACGGGGGGAGAGAAGAGACCCAGTACTTC. It yields the protein CASSLYGGREETQYF. The chain joins TRBV7-6 to TRBJ2-5; TRBD2 matches 7 bases. This CDR3 has 15 residues. Germline CDR1 SGHVS, CDR2 FNYEAQ. V shed 2 bases, J shed 3 bases, and the junction held 6 bases outside the gene matches.

CDR3 nucleotide sequence: TGTGCCAGTATGGGGGGTTGGGAGCAGGGAACTGAAGCTTTCTTT. Translating it yields CASMGGWEQGTEAFF. This chain joins TRBV19 and TRBJ1-1, with a tentative D call TRBD1 (5 bases). From germline, CDR1 is LNHDA and CDR2 SQIVND (reference sequence). V gave up 7 bases and J gave up 5 bases, with 20 bases separating them. This CDR3 is built from 15 residues.

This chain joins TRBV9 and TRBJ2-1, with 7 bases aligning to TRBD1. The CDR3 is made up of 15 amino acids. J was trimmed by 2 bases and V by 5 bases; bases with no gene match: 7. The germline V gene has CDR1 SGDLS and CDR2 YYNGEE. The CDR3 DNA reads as TGTGCCAGCAGTGAGGGACAGTGGCCCTACAATGAGCAGTTCTTC. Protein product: CASSEGQWPYNEQFF.

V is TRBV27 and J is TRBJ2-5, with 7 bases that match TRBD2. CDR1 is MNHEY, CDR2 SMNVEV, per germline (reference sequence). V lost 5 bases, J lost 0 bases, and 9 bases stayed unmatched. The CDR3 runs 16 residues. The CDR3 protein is CASSQWASGYQETQYF. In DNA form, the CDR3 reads TGTGCCAGCAGTCAGTGGGCTAGCGGTTACCAAGAGACCCAGTACTTC.

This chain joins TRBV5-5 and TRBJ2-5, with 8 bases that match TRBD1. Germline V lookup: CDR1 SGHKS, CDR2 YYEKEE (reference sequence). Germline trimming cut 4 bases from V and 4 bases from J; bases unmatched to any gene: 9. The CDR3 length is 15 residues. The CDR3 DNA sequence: TGTGCCAGCAGCACCGGACAGGGCCCGATAGAGACCCAGTACTTC. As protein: CASSTGQGPIETQYF.

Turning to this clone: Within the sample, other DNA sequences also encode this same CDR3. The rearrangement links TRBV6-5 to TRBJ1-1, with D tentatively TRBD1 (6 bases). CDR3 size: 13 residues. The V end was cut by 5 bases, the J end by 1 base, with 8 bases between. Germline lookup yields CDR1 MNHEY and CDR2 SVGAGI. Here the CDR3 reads CASSHRENTEAFF. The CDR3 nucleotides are TGTGCCAGCAGTCACAGGGAGAACACTGAAGCTTTCTTT.

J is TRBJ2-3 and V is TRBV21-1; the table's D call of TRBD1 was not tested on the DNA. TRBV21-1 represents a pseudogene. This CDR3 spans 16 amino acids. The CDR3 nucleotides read TGTGCCAGCAGCACTCAGGATCGTCGCTCCACAGATACGCAGTATTTT. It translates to CASSTQDRRSTDTQYF.

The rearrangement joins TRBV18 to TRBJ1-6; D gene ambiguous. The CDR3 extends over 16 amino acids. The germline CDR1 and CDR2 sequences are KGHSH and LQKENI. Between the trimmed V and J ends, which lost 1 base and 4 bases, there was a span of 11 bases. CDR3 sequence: CASSPLPGSYNSPLHF. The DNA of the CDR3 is TGTGCCAGCTCACCACTACCAGGTTCATATAATTCACCCCTCCACTTT.

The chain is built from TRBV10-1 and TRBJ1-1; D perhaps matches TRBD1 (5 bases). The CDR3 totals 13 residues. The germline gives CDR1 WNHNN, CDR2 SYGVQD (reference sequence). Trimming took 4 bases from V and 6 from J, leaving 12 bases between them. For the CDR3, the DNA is TGCGCCAGCAGTGTCGGGAGGGGCGCTGAAGCTTTCTTT. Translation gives CASSVGRGAEAFF.

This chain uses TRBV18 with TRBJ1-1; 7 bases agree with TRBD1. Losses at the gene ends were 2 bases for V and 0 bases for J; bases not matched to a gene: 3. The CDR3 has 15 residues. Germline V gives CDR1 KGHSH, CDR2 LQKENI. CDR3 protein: CASSPITGVNTEAFF. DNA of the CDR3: TGTGCCAGCTCACCAATAACAGGGGTGAACACTGAAGCTTTCTTT.

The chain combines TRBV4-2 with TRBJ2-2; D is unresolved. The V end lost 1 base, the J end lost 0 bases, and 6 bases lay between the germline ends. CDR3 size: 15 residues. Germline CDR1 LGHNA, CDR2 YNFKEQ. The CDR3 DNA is TGTGCCAGCAGCCAAGGTCGGGCGAACACCGGGGAGCTGTTTTTT. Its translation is CASSQGRANTGELFF.

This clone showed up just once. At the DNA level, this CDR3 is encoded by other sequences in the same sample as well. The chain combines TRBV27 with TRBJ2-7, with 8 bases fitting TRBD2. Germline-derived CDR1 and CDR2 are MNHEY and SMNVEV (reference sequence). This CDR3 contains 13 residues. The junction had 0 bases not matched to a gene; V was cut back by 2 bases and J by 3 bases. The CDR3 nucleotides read TGTGCCAGCAGTTTAAGCGGGGGCTACGAGCAGTACTTC. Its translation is CASSLSGGYEQYF.

CDR3 bases: TGTGCCACAAGACAAGGGGCTACGCAGTATTTT. It translates to CATRQGATQYF. J is TRBJ2-3 and V is TRBV19; tentatively, D is TRBD1 (5 bases). Germline CDR1 and CDR2: LNHDA and SQIVND (reference sequence). Trimming pared 10 bases from V and 8 bases from J, leaving 13 bases between. This CDR3 is built from 11 residues.

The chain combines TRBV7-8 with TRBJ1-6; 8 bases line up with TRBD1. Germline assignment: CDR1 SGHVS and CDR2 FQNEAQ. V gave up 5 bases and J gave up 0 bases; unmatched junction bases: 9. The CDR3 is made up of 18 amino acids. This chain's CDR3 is CASSEKAGGASYNSPLHF. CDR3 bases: TGTGCCAGCAGCGAGAAGGCAGGGGGCGCCTCCTATAATTCACCCCTCCACTTT.

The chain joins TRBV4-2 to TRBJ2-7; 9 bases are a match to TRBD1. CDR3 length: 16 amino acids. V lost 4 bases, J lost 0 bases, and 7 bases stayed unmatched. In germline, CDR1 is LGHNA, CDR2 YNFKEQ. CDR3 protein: CASSRMLGQGSYEQYF. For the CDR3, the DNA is TGTGCCAGCAGCCGTATGCTGGGACAGGGCTCCTACGAGCAGTACTTC.